This T cell receptor beta chain was documented in a study of T cell repertoires in cytomegalovirus infection. For the study at large: Public TCR beta signatures provided an indication of both CMV infection and a matching HLA type. General study results and limits: Clonotypes of TCR beta that were HLA-C-restricted and CMV-specific dominated the ex vivo response.

TCRdb passed the reads through MiXCR, listing each CDR3 protein once. This sample has 680,000 or so distinct CDR3 sequences, with around a third found just once. V was trimmed by 3 bases and J by 8 bases, leaving 16 bases between them. The germline gives CDR1 SGHTA, CDR2 FQGNSA. This CDR3 is 14 amino acids long. In this sample, this clonotype turned up many times. Its cognate antigen is unknown. V and J are TRBV7-2 and TRBJ1-1, with TRBD1 as a possible D gene (5 bases). This clonotype originated in a human donor in good health (CMV status not recorded). Some clones in this sample may be carry-over from other donors' samples. This material consisted of cultured PBMCs, taken from culture after CMV antigen stimulation. CDR3 sequence reads: CASSLRRGLGEAFF. Here the CDR3 DNA reads TGTGCCAGCAGCTTGAGACGGGGCTTGGGGGAAGCTTTCTTT.